This T cell receptor beta chain is from a study of blood T cells in healthy people across ages. Isolated per sample were at least 6 million PBMCs. In this sample, this clonotype turned up a few times. V was trimmed by 6 bases and J by 4 bases, leaving 13 bases between them. There are 14 residues in the CDR3. The authors ran a second PCR of roughly 6 to 12 cycles using a sample-barcoded 5' primer and a J-beta primer mix. Every sample produced at least 3 million CDR3-containing paired-end reads. TCRdb independently ran MiXCR on the 5' RACE reads; one entry per CDR3 protein. The sample yields about 1.8 million distinct CDR3 sequences, around half seen once.

Sequencing used blood. The rearrangement uses TRBV12-3 or TRBV12-4 and TRBJ1-5, with TRBD1 as a possible D gene (6 bases). The sequence derives from a woman aged 40 to 50 in good health. CDR3 DNA sequence: TGTGCCAGCAGCTTTGAGGGGGGGAATCAGCCCCAGCATTTT. Protein product: CASSFEGGNQPQHF.